The clone carrying this TCR beta chain was picked up a small number of times. Unique molecular identifiers were used in preparing the TCRbeta library. TCRdb analysed the PCR reads with MiXCR anew, one entry per CDR3 protein. Of about 500,000 distinct CDR3 sequences listed, about 33% were seen once; the top ten hold less than 2.5%. This sample was included in a study of T-cell reconstitution after alpha-beta-depleted transplantation in children. V lost 7 bases to trimming and J lost 2 bases, with 12 bases between them. This CDR3 has 13 amino acids. Looked up from germline, CDR1 is SQVTM and CDR2 is ANQGSEA.

The TCR originated in a human donor who donated a stem cell graft to a child with aplastic anemia. Sequencing was performed on PBMCs from the stem cell graft donor, taken from the stem cell graft. This chain connects TRBV29-1 to TRBJ2-4, with a possible D match to TRBD1 (6 bases). The CDR3 loop is CSGQEVSKNIQYF. The CDR3 region has the DNA TGCAGCGGACAGGAAGTTTCCAAAAACATTCAGTACTTC.